Below are 4 T cell receptor beta chains sequenced from a single sample in a study of cytomegalovirus exposure and HLA in healthy donors. Method: immunoSEQ multiplex PCR; TCRdb's copy keeps in-frame clones and lacks some. The sample has 50,000 to 65,000 clones, nearly 90% seen once. Sequencing was carried out using PBMCs. The source of these receptors is a woman between 18 and 29 years old in good health and CMV-seronegative.

V and J are TRBV5-1 and TRBJ1-1; a weak D match, TRBD1 (5 bases). The CDR3 sequence is 14 residues long. Germline CDR1 SGHRS, CDR2 YFSETQ. V was shortened by 4 bases and J by 1 base, with 11 bases between the two germline ends. The CDR3: CASSRVGQNTEAFF. CDR3 bases: TGCGCCAGCAGCCGAGTTGGACAGAACACTGAAGCTTTCTTT.

A word on this clone: No DNA is shown, since the ends of the CDR3 on it are uncertain; the CDR3 is the one TCRdb lists. The chain has TRBV28 and TRBJ2-7; the table's D call of TRBD2 was not tested on the DNA. Germline V gene data show CDR1 as MDHEN and CDR2 as SYDVKM. Termini included, the CDR3 measures 12 amino acids. CDR3 residues: CASSLERDEQYF.

The rearrangement links TRBV2 to TRBJ1-5, with unresolved D. The germline CDR1 and CDR2 sequences are SNHLY and FYNNEI. There are 12 residues in the CDR3. Trimming removed 6 bases at V and 0 bases at J, with 3 bases between. CDR3 protein: CASSLSNQPQHF. The CDR3 DNA reads TGTGCCAGCAGCCTTAGCAATCAGCCCCAGCATTTT.

The genes are TRBV29-1 and TRBJ1-2; D remains ambiguous. Trimming shortened V by 2 bases and J by 7 bases, and 17 bases separated the two germline ends. There are 14 residues in the CDR3. CDR1 and CDR2 from the germline V gene are SQVTM and ANQGSEA. CDR3: CSVESGRRVFGYTF. Here the CDR3 DNA reads TGCAGCGTTGAAAGTGGACGGAGGGTCTTTGGCTACACCTTC. The variable domain in full, with the rest retrieved from reference TRBV29-1 and TRBJ1-2, is SAVISQKPSRDICQRGTSLTIQCQVDSQVTMMFWYRQQPGQSLTLIATANQGSEATYESGFVIDKFPISRPNLTFSTLTVSNMSPEDSSIYLCSVESGRRVFGYTFGSGTRLTVV.